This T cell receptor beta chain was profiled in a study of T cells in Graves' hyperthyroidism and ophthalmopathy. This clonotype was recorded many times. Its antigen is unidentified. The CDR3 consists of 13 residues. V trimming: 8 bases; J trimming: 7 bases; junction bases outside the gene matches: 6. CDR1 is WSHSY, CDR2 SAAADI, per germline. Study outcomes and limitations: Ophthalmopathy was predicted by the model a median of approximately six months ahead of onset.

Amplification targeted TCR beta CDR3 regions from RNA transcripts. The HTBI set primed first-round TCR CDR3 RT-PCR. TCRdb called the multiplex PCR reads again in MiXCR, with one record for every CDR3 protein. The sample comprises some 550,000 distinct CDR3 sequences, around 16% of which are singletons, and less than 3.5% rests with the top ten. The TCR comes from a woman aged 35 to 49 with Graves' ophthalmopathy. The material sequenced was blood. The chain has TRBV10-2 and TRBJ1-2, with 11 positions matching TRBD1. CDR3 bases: TGCGCCAGCTCCGGACAGGGGGCAAGTGGCTACACCTTC. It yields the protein CASSGQGASGYTF.